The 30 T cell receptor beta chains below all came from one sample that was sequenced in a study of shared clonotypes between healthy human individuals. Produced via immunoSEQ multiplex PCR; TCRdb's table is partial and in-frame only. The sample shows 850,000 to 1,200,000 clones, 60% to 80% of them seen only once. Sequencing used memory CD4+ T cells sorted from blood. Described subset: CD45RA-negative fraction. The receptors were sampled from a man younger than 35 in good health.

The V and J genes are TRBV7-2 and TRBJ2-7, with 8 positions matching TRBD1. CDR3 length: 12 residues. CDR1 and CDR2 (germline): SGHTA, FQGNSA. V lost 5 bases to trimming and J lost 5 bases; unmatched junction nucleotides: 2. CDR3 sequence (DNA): TGTGCCAGCAGCAAGACAGGGGACGAGCAGTACTTC. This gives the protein CASSKTGDEQYF.

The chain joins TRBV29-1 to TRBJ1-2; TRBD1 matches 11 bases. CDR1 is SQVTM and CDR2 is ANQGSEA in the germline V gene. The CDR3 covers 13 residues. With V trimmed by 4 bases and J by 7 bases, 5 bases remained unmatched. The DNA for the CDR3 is TGCAGCGTTGCTGGACAGGGGGCTCTTGGCTACACCTTC. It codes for CSVAGQGALGYTF. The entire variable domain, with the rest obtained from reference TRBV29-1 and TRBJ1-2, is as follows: SAVISQKPSRDICQRGTSLTIQCQVDSQVTMMFWYRQQPGQSLTLIATANQGSEATYESGFVIDKFPISRPNLTFSTLTVSNMSPEDSSIYLCSVAGQGALGYTFGSGTRLTVV.

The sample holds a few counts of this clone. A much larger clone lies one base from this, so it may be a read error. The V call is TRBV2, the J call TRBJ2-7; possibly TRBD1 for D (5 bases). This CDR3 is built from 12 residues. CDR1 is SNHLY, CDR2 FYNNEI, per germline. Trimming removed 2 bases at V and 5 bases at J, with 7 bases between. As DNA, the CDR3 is TGTGCCAGCAGTGAACAGGGTGACGAGCAGTACTTC. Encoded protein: CASSEQGDEQYF. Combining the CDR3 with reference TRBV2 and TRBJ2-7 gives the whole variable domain EPEVTQTPSHQVTQMGQEVILRCVPISNHLYFYWYRQILGQKVEFLVSFYNNEISEKSEIFDDQFSVERPDGSNFTLKIRSTKLEDSAMYFCASSEQGDEQYFGPGTRLTVT.

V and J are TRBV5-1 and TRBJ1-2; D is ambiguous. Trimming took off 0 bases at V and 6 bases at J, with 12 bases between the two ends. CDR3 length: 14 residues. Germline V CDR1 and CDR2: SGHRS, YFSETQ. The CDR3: CASSLAAEPNGYTF. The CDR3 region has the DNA TGCGCCAGCAGCTTGGCGGCAGAGCCTAATGGCTACACCTTC. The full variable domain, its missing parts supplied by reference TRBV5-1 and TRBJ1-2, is KAGVTQTPRYLIKTRGQQVTLSCSPISGHRSVSWYQQTPGQGLQFLFEYFSETQRNKGNFPGRFSGRQFSNSRSEMNVSTLELGDSALYLCASSLAAEPNGYTFGSGTRLTVV.

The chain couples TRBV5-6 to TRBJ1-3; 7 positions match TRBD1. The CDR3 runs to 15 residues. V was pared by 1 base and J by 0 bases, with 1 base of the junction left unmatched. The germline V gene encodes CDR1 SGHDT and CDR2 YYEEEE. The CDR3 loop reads CASSLTGASGNTIYF. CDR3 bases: TGTGCCAGCAGCTTGACAGGGGCCTCTGGAAACACCATATATTTT.

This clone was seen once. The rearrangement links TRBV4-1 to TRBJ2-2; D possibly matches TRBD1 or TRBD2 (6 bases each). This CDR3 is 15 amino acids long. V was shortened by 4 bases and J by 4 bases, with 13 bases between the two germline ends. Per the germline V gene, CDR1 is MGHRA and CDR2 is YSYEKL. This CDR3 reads CASSLEGGFTGELFF. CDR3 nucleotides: TGCGCCAGCAGCCTGGAGGGGGGATTCACCGGGGAGCTGTTTTTT.

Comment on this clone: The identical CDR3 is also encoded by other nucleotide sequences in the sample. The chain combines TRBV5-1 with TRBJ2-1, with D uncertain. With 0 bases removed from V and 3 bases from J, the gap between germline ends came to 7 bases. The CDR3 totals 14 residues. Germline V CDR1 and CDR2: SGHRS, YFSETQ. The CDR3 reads CASSLERSYNEQFF. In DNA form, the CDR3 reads TGCGCCAGCAGCTTGGAACGCAGCTACAATGAGCAGTTCTTC.

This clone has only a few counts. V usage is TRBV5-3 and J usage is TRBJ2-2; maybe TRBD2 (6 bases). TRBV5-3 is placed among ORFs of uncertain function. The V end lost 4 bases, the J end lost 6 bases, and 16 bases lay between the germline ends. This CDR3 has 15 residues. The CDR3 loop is CARSPRSGLAGELFF. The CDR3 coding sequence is TGTGCCAGAAGCCCGCGGAGCGGGCTGGCCGGGGAGCTGTTTTTT.

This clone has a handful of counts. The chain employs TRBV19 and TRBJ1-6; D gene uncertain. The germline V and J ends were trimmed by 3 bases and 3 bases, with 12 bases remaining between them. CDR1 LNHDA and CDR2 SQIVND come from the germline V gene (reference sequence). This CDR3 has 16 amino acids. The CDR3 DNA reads TGTGCCAGTAGTATTCTAGAAACGCACTATAATTCACCCCTCCACTTT. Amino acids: CASSILETHYNSPLHF.

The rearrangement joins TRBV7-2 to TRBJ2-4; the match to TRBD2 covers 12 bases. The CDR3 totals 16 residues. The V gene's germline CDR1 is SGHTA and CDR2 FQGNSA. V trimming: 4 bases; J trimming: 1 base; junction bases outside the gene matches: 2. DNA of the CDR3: TGTGCCAGCAGCTCCGGACTAGCGGGGGCCAAAAACATTCAGTACTTC. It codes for CASSSGLAGAKNIQYF. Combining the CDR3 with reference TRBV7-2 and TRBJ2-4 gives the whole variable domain GAGVSQSPSNKVTEKGKDVELRCDPISGHTALYWYRQSLGQGLEFLIYFQGNSAPDKSGLPSDRFSAERTGGSVSTLTIQRTQQEDSAVYLCASSSGLAGAKNIQYFGAGTRLSVL.

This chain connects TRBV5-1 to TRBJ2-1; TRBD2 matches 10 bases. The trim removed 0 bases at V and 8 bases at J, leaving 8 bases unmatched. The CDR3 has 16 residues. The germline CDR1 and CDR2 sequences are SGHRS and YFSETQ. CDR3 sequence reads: CASSLDLAGAIYEQFF. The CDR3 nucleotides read TGCGCCAGCAGCTTGGATCTAGCGGGAGCAATATATGAGCAGTTCTTC.

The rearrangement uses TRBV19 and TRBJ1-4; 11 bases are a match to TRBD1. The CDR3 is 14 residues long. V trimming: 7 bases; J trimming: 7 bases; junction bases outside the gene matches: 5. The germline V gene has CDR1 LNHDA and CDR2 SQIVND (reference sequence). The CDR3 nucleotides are TGTGCCAGTATCGCCGGGACAGGGGGTGAAAAACTGTTTTTT. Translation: CASIAGTGGEKLFF.

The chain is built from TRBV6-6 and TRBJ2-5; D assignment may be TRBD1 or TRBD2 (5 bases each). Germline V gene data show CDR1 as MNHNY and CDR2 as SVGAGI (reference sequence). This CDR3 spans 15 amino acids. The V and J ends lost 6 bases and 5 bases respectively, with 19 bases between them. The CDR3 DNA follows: TGTGCCAGCAGGTCGGGGCAATTGACGGACGAGACCCAGTACTTC. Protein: CASRSGQLTDETQYF.

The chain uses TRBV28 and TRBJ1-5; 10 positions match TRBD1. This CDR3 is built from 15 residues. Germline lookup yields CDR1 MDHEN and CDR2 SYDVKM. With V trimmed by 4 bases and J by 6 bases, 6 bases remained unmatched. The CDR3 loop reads CASSSTGTGVQPQHF. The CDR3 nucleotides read TGTGCCAGCAGTTCCACCGGGACAGGGGTTCAGCCCCAGCATTTT.

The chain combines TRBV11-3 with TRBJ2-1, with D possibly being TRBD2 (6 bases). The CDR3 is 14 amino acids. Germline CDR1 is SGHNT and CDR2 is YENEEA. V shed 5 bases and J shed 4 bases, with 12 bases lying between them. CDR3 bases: TGTGCCAGCAGCCCGCACGGGGGTTACAATGAGCAGTTCTTC. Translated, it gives CASSPHGGYNEQFF.

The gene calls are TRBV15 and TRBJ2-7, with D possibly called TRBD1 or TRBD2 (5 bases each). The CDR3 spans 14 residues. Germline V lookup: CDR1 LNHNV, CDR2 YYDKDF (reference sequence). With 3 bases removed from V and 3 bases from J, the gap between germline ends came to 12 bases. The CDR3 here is CATSSRAGNYEQYF. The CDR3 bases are TGTGCCACCAGCAGCAGGGCGGGTAACTACGAGCAGTACTTC. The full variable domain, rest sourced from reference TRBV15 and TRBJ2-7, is DAMVIQNPRYQVTQFGKPVTLSCSQTLNHNVMYWYQQKSSQAPKLLFHYYDKDFNNEADTPDNFQSRRPNTSFCFLDIRSPGLGDTAMYLCATSSRAGNYEQYFGPGTRLTVT.

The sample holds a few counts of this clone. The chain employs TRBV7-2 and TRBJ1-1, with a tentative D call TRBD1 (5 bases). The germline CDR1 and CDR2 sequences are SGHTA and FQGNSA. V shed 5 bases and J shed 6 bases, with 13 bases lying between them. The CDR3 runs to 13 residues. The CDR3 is CASSQPTVPEAFF. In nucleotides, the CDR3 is TGTGCCAGCAGCCAACCGACAGTCCCTGAAGCTTTCTTT.

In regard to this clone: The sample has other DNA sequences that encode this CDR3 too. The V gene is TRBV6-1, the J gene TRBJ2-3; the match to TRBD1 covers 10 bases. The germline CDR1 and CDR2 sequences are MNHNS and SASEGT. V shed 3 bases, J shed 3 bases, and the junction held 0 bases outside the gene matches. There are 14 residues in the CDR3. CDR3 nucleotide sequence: TGTGCCAGCAGTGAGGGACAGGGGACAGATACGCAGTATTTT. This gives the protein CASSEGQGTDTQYF.

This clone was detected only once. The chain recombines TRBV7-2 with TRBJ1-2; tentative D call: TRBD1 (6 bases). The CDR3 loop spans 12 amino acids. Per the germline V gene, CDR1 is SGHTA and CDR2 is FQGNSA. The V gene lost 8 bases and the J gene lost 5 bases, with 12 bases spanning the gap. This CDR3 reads CASGGLGYGYTF. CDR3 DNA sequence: TGTGCCAGCGGGGGGCTTGGATATGGCTACACCTTC.

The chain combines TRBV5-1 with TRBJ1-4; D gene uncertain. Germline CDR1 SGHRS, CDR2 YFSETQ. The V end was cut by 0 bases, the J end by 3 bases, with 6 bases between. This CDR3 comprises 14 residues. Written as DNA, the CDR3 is TGCGCCAGCAGCTTGGGGGCGGCTAATGAAAAACTGTTTTTT. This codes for CASSLGAANEKLFF. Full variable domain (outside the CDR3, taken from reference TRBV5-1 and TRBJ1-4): KAGVTQTPRYLIKTRGQQVTLSCSPISGHRSVSWYQQTPGQGLQFLFEYFSETQRNKGNFPGRFSGRQFSNSRSEMNVSTLELGDSALYLCASSLGAANEKLFFGSGTQLSVL.

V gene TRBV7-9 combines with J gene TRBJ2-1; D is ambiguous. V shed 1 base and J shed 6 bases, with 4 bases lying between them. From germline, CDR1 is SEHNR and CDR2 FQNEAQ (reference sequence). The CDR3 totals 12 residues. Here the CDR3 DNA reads TGTGCCAGCAGCTTAGAGGTCAATGAGCAGTTCTTC. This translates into CASSLEVNEQFF.

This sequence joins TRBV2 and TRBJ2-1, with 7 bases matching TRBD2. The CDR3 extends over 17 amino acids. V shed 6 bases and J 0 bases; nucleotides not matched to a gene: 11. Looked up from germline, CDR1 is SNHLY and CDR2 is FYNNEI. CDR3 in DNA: TGTGCCAGCAGCACCAGGCGGGGCGGGAGCTCCTACAATGAGCAGTTCTTC. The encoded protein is CASSTRRGGSSYNEQFF. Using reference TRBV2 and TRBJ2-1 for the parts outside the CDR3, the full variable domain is EPEVTQTPSHQVTQMGQEVILRCVPISNHLYFYWYRQILGQKVEFLVSFYNNEISEKSEIFDDQFSVERPDGSNFTLKIRSTKLEDSAMYFCASSTRRGGSSYNEQFFGPGTRLTVL.

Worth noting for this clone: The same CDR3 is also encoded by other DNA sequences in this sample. Here the CDR3 DNA reads TGCGCCAGCAGCTTGGAGGGGAGATACGAGCAGTACTTC. It yields the protein CASSLEGRYEQYF. The chain links TRBV5-1 to TRBJ2-7; either TRBD1 or TRBD2 may fit D (5 bases each). Germline loops: CDR1 SGHRS, CDR2 YFSETQ. V was shortened by 0 bases and J by 4 bases, with 8 bases between the two germline ends. The CDR3 spans 13 residues.

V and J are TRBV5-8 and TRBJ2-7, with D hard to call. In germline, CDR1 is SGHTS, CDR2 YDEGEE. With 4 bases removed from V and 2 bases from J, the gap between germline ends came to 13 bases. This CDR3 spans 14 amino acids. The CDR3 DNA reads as TGTGCCAGCAGCCCCCGGCGACCTCCCTACGAGCAGTACTTC. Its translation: CASSPRRPPYEQYF.

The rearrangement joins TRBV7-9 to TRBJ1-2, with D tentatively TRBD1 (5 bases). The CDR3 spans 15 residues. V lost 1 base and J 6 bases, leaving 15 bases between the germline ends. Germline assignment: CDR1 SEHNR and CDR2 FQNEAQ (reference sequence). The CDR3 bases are TGTGCCAGCAGCTTAGGTGGGATTTGGGGGAATGGCTACACCTTC. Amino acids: CASSLGGIWGNGYTF.

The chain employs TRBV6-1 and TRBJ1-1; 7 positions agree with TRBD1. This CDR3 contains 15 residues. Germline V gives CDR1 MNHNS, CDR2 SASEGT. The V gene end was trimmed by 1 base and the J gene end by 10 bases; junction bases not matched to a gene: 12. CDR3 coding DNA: TGTGCCAGCAGTGAAGAAGGGGGCAGCAACCAAAGAGCTTTCTTT. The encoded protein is CASSEEGGSNQRAFF.

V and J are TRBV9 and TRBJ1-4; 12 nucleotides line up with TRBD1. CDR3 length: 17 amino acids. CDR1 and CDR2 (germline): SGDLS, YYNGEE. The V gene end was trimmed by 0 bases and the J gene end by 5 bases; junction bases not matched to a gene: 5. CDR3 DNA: TGTGCCAGCAGCGTAGATGGGGGACAGGGGGCGAATGAAAAACTGTTTTTT. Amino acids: CASSVDGGQGANEKLFF.

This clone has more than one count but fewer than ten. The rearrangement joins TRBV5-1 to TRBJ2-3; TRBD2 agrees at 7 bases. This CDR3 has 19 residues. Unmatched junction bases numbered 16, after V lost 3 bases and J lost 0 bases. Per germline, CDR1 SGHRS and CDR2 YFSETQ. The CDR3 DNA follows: TGCGCCAGCAGCTCTGAAGGCGGGAGATCAGGAGGAAGCACAGATACGCAGTATTTT. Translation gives CASSSEGGRSGGSTDTQYF.

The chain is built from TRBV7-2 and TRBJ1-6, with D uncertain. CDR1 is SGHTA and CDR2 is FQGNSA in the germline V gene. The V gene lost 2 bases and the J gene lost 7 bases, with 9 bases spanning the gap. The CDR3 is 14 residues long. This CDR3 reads CASSLSTANSPLHF. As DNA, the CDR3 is TGTGCCAGCAGCTTAAGCACAGCCAATTCACCCCTCCACTTT.

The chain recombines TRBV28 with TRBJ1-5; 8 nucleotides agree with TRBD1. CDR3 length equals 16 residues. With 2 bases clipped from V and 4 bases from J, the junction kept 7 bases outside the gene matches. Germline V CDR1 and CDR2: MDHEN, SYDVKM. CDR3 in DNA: TGTGCCAGCAGTTTACCCCAGGGGGCAGATAATCAGCCCCAGCATTTT. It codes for CASSLPQGADNQPQHF. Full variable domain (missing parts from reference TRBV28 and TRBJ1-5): DVKVTQSSRYLVKRTGEKVFLECVQDMDHENMFWYRQDPGLGLRLIYFSYDVKMKEKGDIPEGYSVSREKKERFSLILESASTNQTSMYLCASSLPQGADNQPQHFGDGTRLSIL.